A selection of T cell receptor beta chains follows, all from one sample in a study of blood T cell repertoires in COVID-19. The repertoire was sequenced with immunoSEQ multiplex PCR; TCRdb's copy has only in-frame clones and lacks some. The sample has approximately 200,000 clones; under 85% are singletons. The sequenced sample was peripheral blood. The receptors were gathered from a man in his sixties with active or convalescent COVID-19. Each CDR3 is given with its conserved first and last residue. D genes are given only for firm matches. Clone size appears in some rows only: once, few, many, or a class for an expanded clone.

CDR3 length: 17
J gene: TRBJ2-2
V gene: TRBV4-3
D gene: TRBD1
clone size: NA
CDR3 protein: CASSQILAGGKAGELFF
CDR3 DNA: TGCGCCAGCAGCCAAATCCTAGCAGGGGGCAAGGCCGGGGAGCTGTTTTTT

CDR3 length: 12
J gene: TRBJ2-7
V gene: TRBV18
D gene: NA
clone size: few
CDR3 protein: CASSPTLYEQYF
CDR3 DNA: TGTGCCAGCTCACCCACTCTGTACGAGCAGTACTTC

CDR3 length: 16
J gene: TRBJ1-2
V gene: TRBV6-5
D gene: NA
clone size: NA
CDR3 protein: CASSYFLTGDEYGYTF
CDR3 DNA: TGTGCCAGCAGTTACTTTTTGACAGGAGATGAATATGGCTACACCTTC

CDR3 length: 17
J gene: TRBJ2-1
V gene: TRBV9
D gene: TRBD2
clone size: NA
CDR3 protein: CASSVGLLAGAGNEQFF
CDR3 DNA: TGTGCCAGCAGCGTAGGTCTGCTAGCGGGAGCTGGGAATGAGCAGTTCTTC

CDR3 length: 14
J gene: TRBJ2-3
V gene: TRBV12-5
D gene: NA
clone size: once
CDR3 protein: CASGSALSADTQYF
CDR3 DNA: TGTGCTAGTGGGAGCGCCCTGTCAGCAGATACGCAGTATTTT

CDR3 length: 15
J gene: TRBJ2-7
V gene: TRBV18
D gene: NA
clone size: NA
CDR3 protein: CASSPPNGKRYEQYF
CDR3 DNA: TGTGCCAGCTCACCCCCCAACGGGAAAAGGTACGAGCAGTACTTC

CDR3 length: 15
J gene: TRBJ2-7
V gene: TRBV7-9
D gene: NA
clone size: NA
CDR3 protein: CASSLAMGGHYEQYF
CDR3 DNA: TGTGCCAGCAGCCTCGCGATGGGGGGGCACTACGAGCAGTACTTC

CDR3 length: 11
J gene: TRBJ2-1
V gene: TRBV20-1
D gene: NA
clone size: NA
CDR3 protein: CSASNTVEQFF
CDR3 DNA: TGCAGTGCTAGTAATACAGTTGAGCAGTTCTTC

CDR3 length: 14
J gene: TRBJ2-7
V gene: TRBV19
D gene: NA
clone size: once
CDR3 protein: CASSMRATSDEQYF
CDR3 DNA: TGTGCCAGTAGTATGCGGGCCACCTCGGACGAGCAGTACTTC

CDR3 length: 14
J gene: TRBJ1-1
V gene: TRBV28
D gene: NA
clone size: NA
CDR3 protein: CASTPPRGYTEAFF
CDR3 DNA: TGTGCCAGCACCCCGCCGCGGGGATACACTGAAGCTTTCTTT

CDR3 length: 12
J gene: TRBJ2-1
V gene: TRBV24-1
D gene: NA
clone size: NA
CDR3 protein: CATSVREFEQFF
CDR3 DNA: TGTGCCACCAGTGTGCGGGAATTTGAGCAGTTCTTC

CDR3 length: 15
J gene: TRBJ2-3
V gene: TRBV6-5
D gene: NA
clone size: NA
CDR3 protein: CASSYTSGEQDTQYF
CDR3 DNA: TGTGCCAGCAGTTACACCTCTGGGGAGCAAGATACGCAGTATTTT

CDR3 length: 15
J gene: TRBJ2-5
V gene: TRBV28
D gene: TRBD1
clone size: NA
CDR3 protein: CASSFSATGVETQYF
CDR3 DNA: TGTGCCAGCAGTTTCTCAGCGACAGGGGTCGAGACCCAGTACTTC

CDR3 length: 13
J gene: TRBJ1-1
V gene: TRBV10-3
D gene: TRBD1
clone size: NA
CDR3 protein: CAIGDRGRAEAFF
CDR3 DNA: TGTGCCATCGGAGACAGGGGAAGGGCTGAAGCTTTCTTT

CDR3 length: 16
J gene: TRBJ2-7
V gene: TRBV30
D gene: TRBD2
clone size: once
CDR3 protein: CAWSELAGGRLYEQYF
CDR3 DNA: TGTGCCTGGAGTGAACTAGCGGGAGGGCGTCTCTACGAGCAGTACTTC

CDR3 length: 14
J gene: TRBJ2-7
V gene: TRBV3-1/TRBV3-2
D gene: TRBD2
clone size: NA
CDR3 protein: CASSQEGASGRLYF
CDR3 DNA: TGTGCCAGCAGCCAAGAGGGGGCTAGCGGGAGATTGTACTTC

CDR3 length: 15
J gene: TRBJ1-1
V gene: TRBV7-2
D gene: TRBD1
clone size: NA
CDR3 protein: CASRPWTGENTEAFF
CDR3 DNA: TGTGCCAGCAGACCGTGGACAGGGGAGAACACTGAAGCTTTCTTT

CDR3 length: 15
J gene: TRBJ2-3
V gene: TRBV18
D gene: TRBD1
clone size: NA
CDR3 protein: CASSPTGGSVDTQYF
CDR3 DNA: TGTGCCAGCTCGCCCACAGGGGGCTCGGTAGATACGCAGTATTTT

CDR3 length: 15
J gene: TRBJ2-1
V gene: TRBV3-1/TRBV3-2
D gene: TRBD2
clone size: NA
CDR3 protein: CASSYSGLADNEQFF
CDR3 DNA: TGTGCCAGCAGCTACTCGGGACTAGCGGACAATGAGCAGTTCTTC

CDR3 length: 17
J gene: TRBJ2-2
V gene: TRBV5-4
D gene: TRBD2
clone size: NA
CDR3 protein: CASSLGILAGGNGELFF
CDR3 DNA: TGTGCCAGCAGCTTGGGGATCCTAGCGGGAGGGAACGGGGAGCTGTTTTTT

CDR3 length: 16
J gene: TRBJ2-6
V gene: TRBV19
D gene: TRBD1
clone size: once
CDR3 protein: CATWDRTISGANVLTF
CDR3 DNA: TGTGCCACCTGGGACAGAACTATCTCTGGGGCCAACGTCCTGACTTTC

CDR3 length: 14
J gene: TRBJ2-1
V gene: TRBV7-8
D gene: TRBD2
clone size: NA
CDR3 protein: CASSKREGYNEQFF
CDR3 DNA: TGTGCCAGCAGCAAGCGGGAGGGCTACAATGAGCAGTTCTTC

CDR3 length: 16
J gene: TRBJ2-2
V gene: TRBV19
D gene: TRBD2
clone size: few
CDR3 protein: CASTRGGFRWTGELFF
CDR3 DNA: TGTGCCAGTACCCGGGGGGGGTTCCGTTGGACCGGGGAGCTGTTTTTT

CDR3 length: 15
J gene: TRBJ2-2
V gene: TRBV3-1/TRBV3-2
D gene: TRBD1
clone size: NA
CDR3 protein: CASSQVQGKTGELFF
CDR3 DNA: TGTGCCAGCAGCCAAGTACAGGGGAAAACCGGGGAGCTGTTTTTT

CDR3 length: 16
J gene: TRBJ2-2
V gene: TRBV28
D gene: TRBD2
clone size: NA
CDR3 protein: CASRDGTSGNTGELFF
CDR3 DNA: TGTGCCAGCAGGGACGGTACTAGCGGGAACACCGGGGAGCTGTTTTTT

CDR3 length: 13
J gene: TRBJ1-2
V gene: TRBV30
D gene: NA
clone size: NA
CDR3 protein: CAWSAGAGSGYTF
CDR3 DNA: TGTGCCTGGAGTGCTGGGGCCGGGTCGGGCTACACCTTC

CDR3 length: 17
J gene: TRBJ1-3
V gene: TRBV6-2/TRBV6-3
D gene: TRBD1
clone size: few
CDR3 protein: CASSTPTYRGRGNTIYF
CDR3 DNA: TGTGCCAGCAGTACGCCGACTTACAGGGGGCGAGGAAACACCATATATTTT

CDR3 length: 13
J gene: TRBJ1-2
V gene: TRBV7-2
D gene: NA
clone size: NA
CDR3 protein: CASSTDGGEGYTF
CDR3 DNA: TGTGCCAGCAGCACGGACGGGGGTGAGGGCTACACCTTC

CDR3 length: 17
J gene: TRBJ1-5
V gene: TRBV15
D gene: TRBD1
clone size: NA
CDR3 protein: CATSREVPGQVNQPQHF
CDR3 DNA: TGTGCCACCAGCAGAGAAGTCCCGGGACAGGTCAATCAGCCCCAGCATTTT

CDR3 length: 15
J gene: TRBJ2-3
V gene: TRBV7-2
D gene: TRBD1
clone size: NA
CDR3 protein: CASSPGTGYTDTQYF
CDR3 DNA: TGTGCCAGCAGCCCCGGGACAGGGTACACAGATACGCAGTATTTT

CDR3 length: 14
J gene: TRBJ2-1
V gene: TRBV6-2/TRBV6-3
D gene: NA
clone size: few
CDR3 protein: CASSAGLLNSEQFF
CDR3 DNA: TGTGCCAGCAGTGCGGGACTCCTCAACAGTGAGCAGTTCTTC

CDR3 length: 15
J gene: TRBJ2-2
V gene: TRBV5-1
D gene: NA
clone size: few
CDR3 protein: CASKEQGSSTGELFF
CDR3 DNA: TGCGCCAGCAAGGAACAGGGCTCCTCCACCGGGGAGCTGTTTTTT

CDR3 length: 14
J gene: TRBJ1-1
V gene: TRBV25-1
D gene: TRBD1
clone size: NA
CDR3 protein: CASSVQGANTEAFF
CDR3 DNA: TGTGCCAGCAGTGTTCAGGGGGCGAACACTGAAGCTTTCTTT

CDR3 length: 14
J gene: TRBJ1-2
V gene: TRBV7-3
D gene: NA
clone size: NA
CDR3 protein: CASSLSGNGDGYTF
CDR3 DNA: TGTGCCAGCAGCTTATCAGGGAACGGTGATGGCTACACCTTC

CDR3 length: 15
J gene: TRBJ1-2
V gene: TRBV6-5
D gene: TRBD1
clone size: few
CDR3 protein: CASSYWRGQDSLHTF
CDR3 DNA: TGTGCCAGCAGTTACTGGAGGGGGCAGGACAGTCTTCACACCTTC

CDR3 length: 16
J gene: TRBJ2-2
V gene: TRBV7-3
D gene: TRBD2
clone size: NA
CDR3 protein: CASSPPGGRATGELFF
CDR3 DNA: TGTGCCAGCAGCCCTCCAGGAGGGAGGGCCACCGGGGAGCTGTTTTTT

CDR3 length: 16
J gene: TRBJ1-3
V gene: TRBV6-1
D gene: NA
clone size: NA
CDR3 protein: CASSEVPGWVGNTIYF
CDR3 DNA: TGTGCCAGCAGTGAAGTACCGGGGTGGGTTGGAAACACCATATATTTT

CDR3 length: 15
J gene: TRBJ2-2
V gene: TRBV7-3
D gene: NA
clone size: NA
CDR3 protein: CASSFAGTNTGELFF
CDR3 DNA: TGTGCCAGCAGCTTTGCGGGAACGAACACCGGGGAGCTGTTTTTT

CDR3 length: 14
J gene: TRBJ2-7
V gene: TRBV19
D gene: NA
clone size: NA
CDR3 protein: CASSIRQGTSEQYF
CDR3 DNA: TGTGCCAGTAGTATCAGGCAGGGGACGAGCGAGCAGTACTTC

CDR3 length: 16
J gene: TRBJ2-5
V gene: TRBV27
D gene: NA
clone size: NA
CDR3 protein: CASSQDTGFAGETQYF
CDR3 DNA: TGTGCCAGCAGTCAGGATACAGGGTTCGCGGGAGAGACCCAGTACTTC

CDR3 length: 14
J gene: TRBJ1-2
V gene: TRBV2
D gene: TRBD1
clone size: once
CDR3 protein: CASRDRGRDYGYTF
CDR3 DNA: TGTGCCAGCAGAGACAGGGGGCGCGACTATGGCTACACCTTC

CDR3 length: 16
J gene: TRBJ2-1
V gene: TRBV4-3
D gene: NA
clone size: NA
CDR3 protein: CASSQDYRSSYNEQFF
CDR3 DNA: TGCGCCAGCAGCCAAGATTACAGGTCCTCCTACAATGAGCAGTTCTTC

CDR3 length: 14
J gene: TRBJ2-7
V gene: TRBV21-1
D gene: NA
clone size: NA
CDR3 protein: CASSKKRFVNEQYF
CDR3 DNA: TGTGCCAGCAGCAAAAAGAGATTTGTCAACGAGCAGTACTTC

CDR3 length: 16
J gene: TRBJ2-5
V gene: TRBV3-1/TRBV3-2
D gene: NA
clone size: NA
CDR3 protein: CASSQMGRRGGETQYF
CDR3 DNA: TGTGCCAGCAGCCAGATGGGACGGAGGGGAGGAGAGACCCAGTACTTC

CDR3 length: 15
J gene: TRBJ2-1
V gene: TRBV9
D gene: NA
clone size: NA
CDR3 protein: CASSPGGLPYNEQFF
CDR3 DNA: TGTGCCAGCAGCCCCGGTGGGCTTCCCTACAATGAGCAGTTCTTC

CDR3 length: 15
J gene: TRBJ2-5
V gene: TRBV5-1
D gene: TRBD1
clone size: NA
CDR3 protein: CASSLEGPGGETQYF
CDR3 DNA: TGCGCCAGCAGCTTGGAGGGGCCAGGGGGAGAGACCCAGTACTTC

CDR3 length: 14
J gene: TRBJ2-7
V gene: TRBV28
D gene: NA
clone size: many
CDR3 protein: CASSLGARGGEQYF
CDR3 DNA: TGTGCCAGCAGTTTGGGGGCCCGGGGCGGGGAGCAGTACTTC

CDR3 length: 17
J gene: TRBJ1-4
V gene: TRBV27
D gene: TRBD1
clone size: once
CDR3 protein: CASRKRSTGAHNEKLFF
CDR3 DNA: TGTGCCAGCAGAAAACGTTCGACAGGGGCTCATAATGAAAAACTGTTTTTT

CDR3 length: 13
J gene: TRBJ2-7
V gene: TRBV2
D gene: TRBD2
clone size: NA
CDR3 protein: CASRGEGRHEQYF
CDR3 DNA: TGTGCCAGCAGGGGGGAGGGCCGCCACGAGCAGTACTTC

CDR3 length: 16
J gene: TRBJ2-1
V gene: TRBV24-1
D gene: NA
clone size: once
CDR3 protein: CATSDTGFLKMREQFF
CDR3 DNA: TGTGCCACCAGTGACACCGGGTTCCTTAAGATGAGGGAGCAGTTCTTC

CDR3 length: 15
J gene: TRBJ2-7
V gene: TRBV4-3
D gene: TRBD1
clone size: NA
CDR3 protein: CASSQWTGGSYEQYF
CDR3 DNA: TGCGCCAGCAGCCAGTGGACAGGGGGTTCCTACGAGCAGTACTTC

CDR3 length: 18
J gene: TRBJ2-3
V gene: TRBV4-3
D gene: TRBD2
clone size: once
CDR3 protein: CASSQVAGGTIGTDTQYF
CDR3 DNA: TGCGCCAGCAGCCAAGTCGCGGGAGGGACCATAGGCACAGATACGCAGTATTTT

CDR3 length: 15
J gene: TRBJ2-3
V gene: TRBV4-3
D gene: NA
clone size: NA
CDR3 protein: CASSQDKFQADTQYF
CDR3 DNA: TGCGCCAGCAGCCAAGATAAGTTCCAGGCAGATACGCAGTATTTT

CDR3 length: 17
J gene: TRBJ1-1
V gene: TRBV18
D gene: TRBD1
clone size: NA
CDR3 protein: CASSPNLRGQGNTEAFF
CDR3 DNA: TGTGCCAGCTCGCCCAACCTCCGCGGACAGGGGAACACTGAAGCTTTCTTT

CDR3 length: 15
J gene: TRBJ1-2
V gene: TRBV28
D gene: TRBD1
clone size: few
CDR3 protein: CASSYGTGGKNGYTF
CDR3 DNA: TGTGCCAGCAGTTACGGGACAGGGGGGAAAAATGGCTACACCTTC

CDR3 length: 16
J gene: TRBJ2-2
V gene: TRBV7-9
D gene: NA
clone size: once
CDR3 protein: CASSEKTGRNTGELFF
CDR3 DNA: TGTGCCAGCAGCGAAAAGACGGGGAGGAACACCGGGGAGCTGTTTTTT

CDR3 length: 15
J gene: TRBJ1-5
V gene: TRBV28
D gene: NA
clone size: few
CDR3 protein: CASSLDVRGTQPQHF
CDR3 DNA: TGTGCCAGCAGTTTGGATGTCAGGGGAACTCAGCCCCAGCATTTT